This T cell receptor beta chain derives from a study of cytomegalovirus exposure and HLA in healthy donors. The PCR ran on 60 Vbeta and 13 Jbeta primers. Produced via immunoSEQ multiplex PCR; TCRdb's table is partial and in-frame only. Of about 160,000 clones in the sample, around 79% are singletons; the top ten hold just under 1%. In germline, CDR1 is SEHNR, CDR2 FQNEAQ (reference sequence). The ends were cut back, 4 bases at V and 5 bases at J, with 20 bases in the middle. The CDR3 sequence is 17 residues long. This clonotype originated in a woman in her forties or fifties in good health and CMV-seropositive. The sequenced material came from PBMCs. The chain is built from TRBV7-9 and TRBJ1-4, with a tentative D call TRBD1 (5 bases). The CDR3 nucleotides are TGTGCCAGCAGCTCCCGGGAGCCGATAAAGGGGAATGAAAAACTGTTTTTT. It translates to CASSSREPIKGNEKLFF.